Listed below are T cell receptor beta chains from one sample, sequenced in a study of blood T cells in healthy people across ages. MiXCR, run by TCRdb on the 5' RACE reads, gives a single entry per CDR3 protein. The profile shows fewer than 950,000 distinct CDR3 sequences, about 36% of them singletons. Sequencing was performed on blood. Every receptor here comes from a man aged 18 to 30 in good health. CDR3s include the opening cysteine and the closing phenylalanine or tryptophan. D genes are given only for firm matches. Size is stated for part of the rows, as once, few or many counts, or as a class when the clone is expanded.

. | TRBJ2-2 | TRBV3-1 | . | TGTGCCAGCCGGGTTGGGGGCGCCGCCACCGGGGAGCTGTTTTTT | CASRVGGAATGELFF
. | TRBJ2-3 | TRBV5-6 | . | TGTGCCAGCAGCTTTGATCAGGGGAGCTCAGATACGCAGTATTTT | CASSFDQGSSDTQYF
many | TRBJ2-5 | TRBV4-3 | TRBD2 | TGCGCCAGCAGCCAAGAGCTACTAGCGGGGGGGCAAGAGACCCAGTACTTC | CASSQELLAGGQETQYF
. | TRBJ1-2 | TRBV12-3/TRBV12-4 | . | TGTGCCAGCTTAGGGGGGTTTGGCGGCTACACCTTC | CASLGGFGGYTF
few | TRBJ1-5 | TRBV6-1 | . | TGTGCCAGCAGTGAGAAGGTCGGCAATCAGCCCCAGCATTTT | CASSEKVGNQPQHF
. | TRBJ2-3 | TRBV27 | TRBD1 | TGTGCCAGCAGTATCTCTGACAGGGGGCCACCCGATACGCAGTATTTT | CASSISDRGPPDTQYF
many | TRBJ2-1 | TRBV20-1 | TRBD2 | TGCAGTGCTAGTCGCGGTCGCGGGGGGAATGAGCAGTTCTTC | CSASRGRGGNEQFF
. | TRBJ2-7 | TRBV20-1 | TRBD1 | TGCAGTGCTAGGGGGACAGCCGGGGCCTACAATGAGCAGTACTTC | CSARGTAGAYNEQYF
few | TRBJ1-2 | TRBV6-2/TRBV6-3 | TRBD1 | TGTGCCAGCAGTCAGACAGGGAATAACTATGGCTACACCTTC | CASSQTGNNYGYTF
. | TRBJ1-2 | TRBV28 | TRBD1 | TGTGCCAGCAGGGGACAGGGAGCGGAGAACTATGGCTACACCTTC | CASRGQGAENYGYTF
. | TRBJ1-2 | TRBV18 | . | TGTGCCAGCTCGCCCAAGATTGAGGGTAGCGATGGCTACACCTTC | CASSPKIEGSDGYTF
. | TRBJ2-4 | TRBV18 | TRBD2 | TGTGCCAGCTCACTCGGGGGGGCCGAAAACATTCAGTACTTC | CASSLGGAENIQYF
many | TRBJ2-7 | TRBV6-6 | TRBD2 | TGTGCCAGCAGTTACGGCGGGGGATTTTACGAGCAGTACTTC | CASSYGGGFYEQYF
. | TRBJ2-1 | TRBV5-1 | TRBD2 | TGCGCCAGCAGCATTATAGCGGGGAGCTACAATGAGCAGTTCTTC | CASSIIAGSYNEQFF
many | TRBJ2-6 | TRBV20-1 | TRBD1 | TGCAGTGCTGTCCGACAGGGGGGACCCTCTGGGGCCAACGTCCTGACTTTC | CSAVRQGGPSGANVLTF
once | TRBJ1-2 | TRBV5-1 | . | TGCGCCAGCAGCTGGGGGGGAACAGAGTCGGGCTACACCTTC | CASSWGGTESGYTF
few | TRBJ1-5 | TRBV20-1 | . | TGCAGTGCTAGTGGGGTGCAGGGGCGCACGGGGCCCCAGCATTTT | CSASGVQGRTGPQHF
. | TRBJ2-5 | TRBV24-1 | . | TGTGCCACCAGTGATGCTCTAGATACTGCCCCTGAGCAGTACTTC | CATSDALDTAPEQYF
few | TRBJ1-4 | TRBV6-5 | . | TGTGCCAGCAGTAGGCGATTGTATGAAAAACTGTTTTTT | CASSRRLYEKLFF
many | TRBJ2-1 | TRBV4-3 | . | TGCGCCAGCAGCCAAGATACTGCCAGCTTCAATGAGCAGTTCTTC | CASSQDTASFNEQFF
. | TRBJ1-4 | TRBV7-8 | . | TGTGCCAACAGCGTATTGGGGGGGCGAAATGAAAAACTGTTTTTT | CANSVLGGRNEKLFF
. | TRBJ2-4 | TRBV11-1 | . | TGTGCCAGCAGCTCCGGAGCCTTAGGCGGAAACATTCAGTACTTC | CASSSGALGGNIQYF
few | TRBJ2-3 | TRBV9 | TRBD2 | TGTGCCAGCAGCGTACCGACTAGCGGGGGGCCACCGTCGCAGTATTTT | CASSVPTSGGPPSQYF
. | TRBJ2-7 | TRBV6-2/TRBV6-3 | . | TGTGCCAGCAGTGACACAACCTACGAGCAGTACTTC | CASSDTTYEQYF
. | TRBJ2-7 | TRBV29-1 | . | TGCAGCGTTGAAGGGGCGGGAACCTACGAGCAGTACTTC | CSVEGAGTYEQYF
few | TRBJ2-3 | TRBV29-1 | . | TGCAGCAGCGTTGTTCCTAGCGGCACAGATACGCAGTATTTT | CSSVVPSGTDTQYF
many | TRBJ2-3 | TRBV9 | TRBD2 | TGTGCCAGCAGCGCCCGGGAGGACACAGATACGCAGTATTTT | CASSAREDTDTQYF
. | TRBJ2-7 | TRBV10-3 | . | TGTGCCATCAGTGTTGACAGTTCCTACGAGCAGTACTTC | CAISVDSSYEQYF
many | TRBJ1-2 | TRBV9 | . | TGTGCCAGCAGCGTAGTGCCCGGGGGGAGCTATGGCTACACCTTC | CASSVVPGGSYGYTF
few | TRBJ1-1 | TRBV12-3/TRBV12-4 | TRBD1 | TGTGCCAGCAGTTTTCCGTATAGACAAAGACAGGGGTCGGGCGGGCACACTGAAGCTTTCTTT | CASSFPYRQRQGSGGHTEAFF
. | TRBJ2-7 | TRBV6-5 | . | TGTGCCGGCAGACGACTCACAGGAGGGCTCTACAATGAGCAGTACTTC | CAGRRLTGGLYNEQYF
. | TRBJ2-7 | TRBV6-2/TRBV6-3 | TRBD2 | TGTGCCAGCAGTTACTCGAGGTTGGTGGCGGGGGATACCCGAAGCAACTACGAGCAGTACTTC | CASSYSRLVAGDTRSNYEQYF
. | TRBJ2-3 | TRBV6-1 | TRBD1 | TGTGCCAGCGTGGACAGGCGCACAGATACGCAGTATTTT | CASVDRRTDTQYF
. | TRBJ2-4 | TRBV12-3/TRBV12-4 | TRBD1 | TGTGCCGGCAGTGCCGGGACAGGGGCCTACAATGAGCAGTACTTC | CAGSAGTGAYNEQYF
few | TRBJ1-6 | TRBV27 | . | TGTGCCAGCAGTTTGAGGGGGAGTTCACCCCTCCACTTT | CASSLRGSSPLHF
. | TRBJ2-7 | TRBV6-5 | . | TGTGCCAGCAGTTACTACCGTGAAGGGATTGAGCAGTACTTC | CASSYYREGIEQYF
. | TRBJ2-2 | TRBV4-2 | . | TGTGCCAGCAGCCAAGAACCTCTAGCAGACGCGAACACCGGGGAGCTGTTTTTT | CASSQEPLADANTGELFF
. | TRBJ2-3 | TRBV4-2 | TRBD2 | TGTGCCAGCAGCCAATCGTTAGGCGGGGGGGCCGGAGATACGCAGTATTTT | CASSQSLGGGAGDTQYF
. | TRBJ2-3 | TRBV5-1 | . | TGCGCCAGCAGCATGACTTGCTCGGGAGATACGCAGTATTTT | CASSMTCSGDTQYF
. | TRBJ2-1 | TRBV29-1 | TRBD1 | TGCAGCGTCAACAGGGGGCAAGAGACCCAGTTCTTC | CSVNRGQETQFF
. | TRBJ2-1 | TRBV10-3 | . | TGTGCCACAAGGACCTCCCCTAAGGACAATGAGCAGTTCTTC | CATRTSPKDNEQFF
many | TRBJ2-3 | TRBV20-1 | TRBD2 | TGCAGTGCTGGGCGGACTAGCGGGGGATCAGATACGCAGTATTTT | CSAGRTSGGSDTQYF
. | TRBJ2-7 | TRBV3-1 | . | TGTGCCAGCAGCCAAATCCAGGGAAGTGGCTACGAGCAGTACTTC | CASSQIQGSGYEQYF
. | TRBJ2-3 | TRBV12-3/TRBV12-4 | TRBD2 | TGTGCCAGCAGTTTAGTACTAGCGGGGAATTATACGCAGTATTTT | CASSLVLAGNYTQYF
. | TRBJ1-2 | TRBV3-1 | . | TGTGCCAGCAGCCAAGTTTCCACGGCGTACTATGGCTACACCTTC | CASSQVSTAYYGYTF
many | TRBJ2-5 | TRBV7-9 | TRBD1 | TGTGCCAGCAGACGTTCTGGGACAGACCAAGAGACCCAGTACTTC | CASRRSGTDQETQYF
. | TRBJ2-1 | TRBV11-2 | TRBD2 | TGTGCCAGCAGCTTAGTTCGGACTAGTAATGAGCAGTTCTTC | CASSLVRTSNEQFF
few | TRBJ1-4 | TRBV6-1 | . | TGTGCCAGCACCGGGAACGGGTATGAAAAACTGTTTTTT | CASTGNGYEKLFF
few | TRBJ1-4 | TRBV5-1 | . | TGCGCCAGCAGCTTGGAGGTGGGGGGAAATGAAAAACTGTTTTTT | CASSLEVGGNEKLFF
. | TRBJ2-4 | TRBV7-2 | . | TGTGCCAGCAGCCCTATGGCGGCGTCCAAAAACATTCAGTACTTC | CASSPMAASKNIQYF
many | TRBJ2-5 | TRBV12-3/TRBV12-4 | . | TGTGCCAGCAGTCTAACCGGGAAGCAAGAGACCCAGTACTTC | CASSLTGKQETQYF
. | TRBJ2-1 | TRBV5-1 | . | TGCGCCAGCAGCTTGGGAGGCAGAGAAGGGCAGTTCTTC | CASSLGGREGQFF